The next 30 T cell receptor beta chains were all read from a single sample in a study of shared clonotypes between healthy human individuals. TCRdb's table, derived via immunoSEQ multiplex PCR, lists solely in-frame clones and lacks some. Seen here are millions of clones, more than 80% observed once, and the top ten hold 0.39%. Sequencing used naive CD4+ T cells from PBMCs. Subset given: CD45RA+ positively selected. The receptors shown here come from a young man in good health. Some clones in this sample may be carry-over from other donors' samples.

This chain uses TRBV29-1 with TRBJ2-7; D ambiguous. Germline assignment: CDR1 SQVTM and CDR2 ANQGSEA. The CDR3 has 12 amino acids. The V end lost 7 bases, the J end lost 3 bases, and 13 bases lay between the germline ends. Written as DNA, the CDR3 is TGCAGCGGAACTTCCGAAGGCTACGAGCAGTACTTC. Translated: CSGTSEGYEQYF.

The chain uses TRBV18 and TRBJ2-7; TRBD2 might be the D (5 bases). CDR3 length: 14 residues. Germline V gene lookup returns CDR1 KGHSH and CDR2 LQKENI. Deletions cut 3 bases from V and 3 bases from J, with 12 bases between. The CDR3 DNA follows: TGTGCCAGCTCACCCCTGGCGGGCATCTACGAGCAGTACTTC. This codes for CASSPLAGIYEQYF.

The chain couples TRBV28 to TRBJ2-1; no reliable D call. Germline loops: CDR1 MDHEN, CDR2 SYDVKM. The length of the CDR3 is 13 residues. The V end was cut by 2 bases, the J end by 6 bases, with 8 bases between. The CDR3 DNA sequence: TGTGCCAGCAGTTTAATGTCCAGCAATGAGCAGTTCTTC. Its protein product is CASSLMSSNEQFF.

The chain has TRBV30 and TRBJ1-5; the D is unclear. Germline V lookup: CDR1 GTSNPN, CDR2 SVGIG (reference sequence). The CDR3 contains 13 residues. Trimming took 2 bases from V and 0 from J, leaving 5 bases between them. CDR3 DNA sequence: TGTGCCTGGAGTATTAATAGCAATCAGCCCCAGCATTTT. It codes for CAWSINSNQPQHF.

Regarding this clone: This sample includes further DNA sequences coding for the same CDR3. This chain connects TRBV7-9 to TRBJ2-5; no reliable D call. The CDR3 is 14 residues long. Germline V gives CDR1 SEHNR, CDR2 FQNEAQ (reference sequence). Trimming took 1 base from V and 2 from J, leaving 8 bases between them. The CDR3 spells CASSLGGGQETQYF. The CDR3 DNA reads TGTGCCAGCAGCTTAGGAGGCGGTCAAGAGACCCAGTACTTC.

This clone was detected a few times. The sample carries other DNA sequences with the same CDR3. The J gene is TRBJ1-5, the V gene TRBV30; 7 nucleotides align to TRBD1. There are 13 residues in the CDR3. Losses at the gene ends were 1 base for V and 5 bases for J; bases not matched to a gene: 2. Germline V gene sequence: CDR1 GTSNPN, CDR2 SVGIG (reference sequence). CDR3 region: CAWSADRDQPQHF. The CDR3 nucleotides are TGTGCCTGGAGTGCCGACAGGGATCAGCCCCAGCATTTT.

As to this clone: Other nucleotide sequences in the sample specify the same CDR3. V is TRBV5-1 and J is TRBJ2-5; D perhaps matches TRBD2 (6 bases). Germline V lookup: CDR1 SGHRS, CDR2 YFSETQ. V lost 4 bases and J 5 bases, leaving 15 bases between the germline ends. The CDR3 runs 14 residues. CDR3 amino acids: CASSRGTGGETQYF. Written as DNA, the CDR3 is TGCGCCAGCAGCCGGGGGACCGGCGGGGAGACCCAGTACTTC.

This chain joins TRBV10-1 and TRBJ1-1, with 7 positions matching TRBD1. The V gene's germline CDR1 is WNHNN and CDR2 SYGVQD (reference sequence). The CDR3 runs to 13 residues. Trimming at V came to 4 bases and at J to 8 bases, leaving 7 bases not matched to a gene. CDR3 amino acids: CASSGTGAREAFF. The CDR3 bases are TGCGCCAGCAGTGGAACAGGGGCCCGAGAAGCTTTCTTT.

The V call is TRBV9, the J call TRBJ2-3; D gene unclear. Germline CDR1 is SGDLS and CDR2 is YYNGEE. Trimming took off 0 bases at V and 4 bases at J, with 12 bases between the two ends. The CDR3 is made up of 15 amino acids. The CDR3 protein is CASSVERDTADTQYF. The DNA for the CDR3 is TGTGCCAGCAGCGTAGAAAGGGATACGGCAGATACGCAGTATTTT.

The CDR3 DNA reads TGTGCCAGCAGCTTTGGTGGAGGGTTGCCGAACACTGAAGCTTTCTTT. Encoded protein: CASSFGGGLPNTEAFF. The chain joins TRBV7-2 to TRBJ1-1, with D hard to call. The CDR3 is made up of 16 amino acids. Between the trimmed V and J ends, which lost 3 bases and 1 base, there was a span of 15 bases. Germline V CDR1 and CDR2: SGHTA, FQGNSA.

The V gene is TRBV5-5, the J gene TRBJ1-5, with D uncertain. The CDR3 extends over 16 amino acids. Germline V CDR1 and CDR2: SGHKS, YYEKEE (reference sequence). V gave up 0 bases and J gave up 0 bases, with 10 bases separating them. CDR3 amino acids: CASSLGSWISNQPQHF. The CDR3, as DNA: TGTGCCAGCAGCTTGGGGTCTTGGATTAGCAATCAGCCCCAGCATTTT.

The chain is built from TRBV19 and TRBJ2-3; 7 bases align to TRBD1. Germline-derived CDR1 and CDR2 are LNHDA and SQIVND (reference sequence). The V gene end was trimmed by 9 bases and the J gene end by 2 bases; junction bases not matched to a gene: 11. The CDR3 has 15 amino acids. The CDR3 spells CASSGEGGYTDTQYF. The CDR3 DNA is TGTGCCAGCTCAGGGGAAGGGGGCTACACAGATACGCAGTATTTT.

This chain uses TRBV7-9 with TRBJ2-5; D may be TRBD2 (5 bases). Germline V CDR1 and CDR2: SEHNR, FQNEAQ (reference sequence). The CDR3 is 15 amino acids. Trimming took off 0 bases at V and 2 bases at J, with 10 bases between the two ends. CDR3 in amino acids: CASSLARAVQETQYF. The CDR3 DNA reads TGTGCCAGCAGCTTAGCGAGGGCGGTACAAGAGACCCAGTACTTC.

Regarding this clone: Different DNA sequences within this sample yield the same CDR3. This sequence joins TRBV18 and TRBJ1-5; D not resolved. The germline V gene encodes CDR1 KGHSH and CDR2 LQKENI. Trimming stripped 5 bases from V and 4 bases from J, with 6 bases between. The CDR3 extends over 12 amino acids. The CDR3 spells CASSSGNQPQHF. In nucleotides, the CDR3 is TGTGCCAGCTCAAGCGGGAATCAGCCCCAGCATTTT.

The chain recombines TRBV2 with TRBJ1-1, with D tentatively TRBD1 (6 bases). Trimming shortened V by 7 bases and J by 1 base, and 16 bases separated the two germline ends. This CDR3 is 15 amino acids long. Germline V gene lookup returns CDR1 SNHLY and CDR2 FYNNEI. CDR3 sequence (DNA): TGTGCCAGCACCCTCTCGGGGGCTTCGAACACTGAAGCTTTCTTT. Protein product: CASTLSGASNTEAFF.

About this clone itself: One end of the junction fails to match germline, which may point to a read error. The chain couples TRBV7-3 to TRBJ2-5; D gene uncertain. This CDR3 has 13 amino acids. Germline V CDR1 and CDR2: SGHTA, FQGTGA. For the CDR3, the DNA is TGTGCCAGCAGCCTAACCCCTTTAGAGACCCAGTACTTC. Amino acid sequence: CASSLTPLETQYF.

The genes are TRBV28 and TRBJ1-2; D might be TRBD1 (6 bases). The germline V gene encodes CDR1 MDHEN and CDR2 SYDVKM. The CDR3 sequence is 12 residues long. V lost 5 bases and J lost 7, with 11 bases in between. CDR3 sequence: CASSPNRAGYTF. In nucleotides, the CDR3 is TGTGCCAGCAGTCCCAACAGGGCTGGCTACACCTTC.

The chain joins TRBV5-1 to TRBJ2-1, with TRBD1 identical over 7 bases. In germline, CDR1 is SGHRS, CDR2 YFSETQ. This CDR3 comprises 14 residues. J gave up 2 bases and V 4 bases, and 3 bases lay outside the gene matches. The CDR3, as DNA: TGCGCCAGCAGCCGGGACAGCCCCTACAATGAGCAGTTCTTC. Protein sequence: CASSRDSPYNEQFF.

V and J are TRBV2 and TRBJ2-1; 10 bases match TRBD1. The CDR3 is made up of 15 amino acids. The ends lost 5 bases at V and 3 bases at J; junction bases unmatched: 4. From germline, CDR1 is SNHLY and CDR2 FYNNEI. This CDR3 is CASSQDRGNYNEQFF. The DNA for the CDR3 is TGTGCCAGCAGTCAGGACAGGGGGAACTACAATGAGCAGTTCTTC.

The rearrangement links TRBV19 to TRBJ1-1; D uncertain. The germline V and J ends were trimmed by 8 bases and 5 bases, with 15 bases remaining between them. CDR3 length: 13 residues. Germline CDR1 LNHDA, CDR2 SQIVND (reference sequence). In DNA, the CDR3 is TGTGCCAGTGCCCCTCGTGGTGGGACTGAAGCTTTCTTT. Its protein product is CASAPRGGTEAFF.

The rearrangement uses TRBV7-9 and TRBJ2-1, with 16 bases that match TRBD2. CDR3 size: 15 residues. Germline V CDR1 and CDR2: SEHNR, FQNEAQ (reference sequence). Germline trimming cut 5 bases from V and 15 bases from J; bases unmatched to any gene: 10. DNA of the CDR3: TGTGCCAGCAGCCCCCCGGGACTAGCGGGAGGGCCTTCGTTCTTC. Encoded protein: CASSPPGLAGGPSFF.

This clone has a single count. The rearrangement links TRBV6-1 to TRBJ2-3, with a possible D match to TRBD1 (5 bases). This CDR3 is built from 13 residues. Trimming removed 8 bases at V and 3 bases at J, with 12 bases between. Germline V CDR1 and CDR2: MNHNS, SASEGT. The CDR3 DNA is TGTGCCAGCGCGAGCCAGGGAACAGATACGCAGTATTTT. Translating it yields CASASQGTDTQYF.

The V call is TRBV19, the J call TRBJ1-3; no clear D. V dropped 5 bases and J dropped 0 bases, with 11 bases sitting between them. Germline V CDR1 and CDR2: LNHDA, SQIVND (reference sequence). The CDR3 has 15 amino acids. The CDR3 here is CASSLRRSSGNTIYF. As DNA, the CDR3 is TGTGCCAGTAGTCTCCGTAGGAGCTCTGGAAACACCATATATTTT.

A note on this clone: The junction differs from germline at one of its ends, possibly a read error. The gene calls are TRBV6-1 and TRBJ2-6; no clear D gene. Germline V gives CDR1 MNHNS, CDR2 SASEGT. The CDR3 runs to 14 residues. CDR3 nucleotide sequence: TGTGCCAGCAGTGAAAGATTTGGGGACAACGTCCTGACTTTC. Translated, it gives CASSERFGDNVLTF.

The chain employs TRBV19 and TRBJ2-7; no firm D call. This CDR3 has 12 residues. Per germline, CDR1 LNHDA and CDR2 SQIVND (reference sequence). Between the trimmed V and J ends, which lost 6 bases and 1 base, there was a span of 7 bases. CDR3: CASRGTSYEQYF. The CDR3 bases are TGTGCCAGTAGAGGCACTTCCTACGAGCAGTACTTC.

V and J are TRBV12-5 and TRBJ1-2; D gene ambiguous. Germline assignment: CDR1 LGHNT and CDR2 FRNRAP. The CDR3 runs to 13 residues. Trimming left V 2 bases short and J 6 bases short, with 10 bases between. CDR3 amino acids: CASGLPNSNGYTF. The CDR3 DNA is TGTGCTAGTGGTTTGCCCAACTCTAATGGCTACACCTTC.

This clone was found once. J is TRBJ1-2 and V is TRBV28; perhaps TRBD1 as D (5 bases). Germline V gives CDR1 MDHEN, CDR2 SYDVKM. Trimming cost V 5 bases and J 0 bases, with 10 bases left between them. The CDR3 consists of 14 residues. The CDR3 region is CASSDTGTNYGYTF. CDR3 nucleotides: TGTGCCAGCAGTGATACAGGAACTAACTATGGCTACACCTTC.

This sequence joins TRBV10-3 and TRBJ2-3, with 10 bases aligning to TRBD1. J was trimmed by 2 bases and V by 5 bases; bases with no gene match: 4. Per germline, CDR1 ENHRY and CDR2 SYGVKD. This CDR3 has 15 residues. The CDR3 DNA reads as TGTGCCATCAGTAGGGGACAGGGGTCCACAGATACGCAGTATTTT. Translating gives CAISRGQGSTDTQYF.

This chain links TRBV11-2 with TRBJ2-7; D is tentatively TRBD1 or TRBD2 (6 bases each). The CDR3 totals 14 residues. Germline CDR1 SGHAT, CDR2 FQNNGV. Trimming took off 0 bases at V and 3 bases at J, with 9 bases between the two ends. The CDR3 DNA reads TGTGCCAGCAGCTTAGACGGGGGCGACTACGAGCAGTACTTC. This gives the protein CASSLDGGDYEQYF.

V is TRBV18 and J is TRBJ2-3; 12 bases are a match to TRBD2. J gave up 5 bases and V 4 bases, and 10 bases lay outside the gene matches. CDR3 length: 17 amino acids. The germline V gene encodes CDR1 KGHSH and CDR2 LQKENI. CDR3 amino acids: CASSLGLAGTPGDTQYF. The CDR3 DNA follows: TGTGCCAGCTCACTCGGACTAGCGGGAACCCCGGGAGATACGCAGTATTTT.